The clone carrying this T cell receptor beta chain was observed a single time. This entry comes from a study of blood T cell repertoires in COVID-19. Study overall: Acute and convalescent COVID-19 specimens originated in the United States, Italy and Spain. In each case, the material was cDNA or gDNA derived from T cells, B-cell-depleted T cells, or PBMCs.

Original analysis: Reference gene primers were amplified, and this amplification served to estimate nucleated cell counts. Produced via immunoSEQ multiplex PCR; TCRdb's table is partial and in-frame only. Clonal size and the V and J genes are those of that table, whereas D and trimming came from the DNA. The sample has 70,000 to 80,000 clones; about 80% are singletons. The receptor comes from a human donor in a cohort sampled during active COVID-19. Sequencing was performed on peripheral blood.

The CDR3 nucleotides read TGTGCCACCAGTGACCACGGGGGGCGGGGATACAATGAGCAGTTCTTC. Translating gives CATSDHGGRGYNEQFF. The rearrangement joins TRBV24-1 to TRBJ2-1; D is possibly TRBD2 (7 bases). The germline V and J ends were trimmed by 4 bases and 4 bases, with 16 bases remaining between them. CDR1 KGHDR and CDR2 SFDVKD come from the germline V gene. This CDR3 has 16 amino acids.